Listed here are 16 T cell receptor beta chains from one sample, sequenced in a study of shared T cell receptors in the human thymus. Profiled with immunoSEQ multiplex PCR; TCRdb holds only in-frame clones, not every one. This table has hundreds of thousands of clones, approximately 95% appearing once. The sample consisted of thymocytes. These TCRs come from a human donor.

The chain couples TRBV27 to TRBJ2-7; the D gene could be TRBD1 or TRBD2 (5 bases each). Per the germline V gene, CDR1 is MNHEY and CDR2 is SMNVEV (reference sequence). This CDR3 spans 11 amino acids. Trimming removed 4 bases at V and 4 bases at J, with 5 bases between. The CDR3 bases are TGTGCCAGCAGTTGGGGGTACGAGCAGTACTTC. This encodes CASSWGYEQYF.

The chain couples TRBV5-6 to TRBJ2-7, with unresolved D. Trimming shortened V by 0 bases and J by 4 bases, and 17 bases separated the two germline ends. This CDR3 is built from 16 residues. CDR1 SGHDT and CDR2 YYEEEE come from the germline V gene. The CDR3 bases are TGTGCCAGCAGCTTGGTTGTCCGGACCTTAATTTACGAGCAGTACTTC. It specifies CASSLVVRTLIYEQYF.

This clone was observed a single time. The gene calls are TRBV18 and TRBJ2-1; D is unresolved. The CDR3 totals 16 residues. From germline, CDR1 is KGHSH and CDR2 LQKENI. The V end was cut by 1 base, the J end by 4 bases, with 14 bases between. CDR3 loop: CASSPHKANRYNEQFF. The CDR3 nucleotides read TGTGCCAGCTCACCACATAAAGCCAACCGATACAATGAGCAGTTCTTC.

The chain couples TRBV7-9 to TRBJ1-3; unclear D gene. V was cut by 7 bases and J by 0 bases, with 10 bases left in between. The CDR3 is 14 amino acids. CDR1 SEHNR and CDR2 FQNEAQ come from the germline V gene (reference sequence). The CDR3 here is CASTRPVSGNTIYF. CDR3 nucleotide sequence: TGTGCCAGCACCCGACCAGTCTCTGGAAACACCATATATTTT.

The CDR3 region has the DNA TGTGCCAGCCTTTATCGCTCTGGAAACACCATATATTTT. Translation: CASLYRSGNTIYF. The genes are TRBV11-2 and TRBJ1-3; D call uncertain. Germline lookup yields CDR1 SGHAT and CDR2 FQNNGV. V lost 8 bases to trimming and J lost 0 bases, with 8 bases between them. The CDR3 contains 13 residues.

The CDR3 reads CASSQTGTGGVGYTEAFF. The DNA of the CDR3 is TGTGCCAGCTCACAAACCGGGACAGGGGGCGTCGGGTACACTGAAGCTTTCTTT. This chain joins TRBV18 and TRBJ1-1, with TRBD1 identical over 12 bases. Trimming took 4 bases from V and 3 from J; bases not matched to a gene: 12. The CDR3 has 18 amino acids. The germline V gene encodes CDR1 KGHSH and CDR2 LQKENI.

The rearrangement uses TRBV27 and TRBJ2-7; 8 nucleotides match TRBD2. V shed 7 bases and J 4 bases; nucleotides not matched to a gene: 9. Germline V lookup: CDR1 MNHEY, CDR2 SMNVEV (reference sequence). The CDR3 has 14 residues. The CDR3 region has the DNA TGTGCCAGCATCAACCGAAGCGGGAGTTACGAGCAGTACTTC. As protein: CASINRSGSYEQYF.

The chain recombines TRBV7-2 with TRBJ2-7; 16 bases match TRBD2. Trimming cost V 4 bases and J 6 bases; bases outside gene matches: 12. This CDR3 contains 18 residues. Germline values: CDR1 SGHTA, CDR2 FQGNSA. The CDR3 sequence is CASSSTGLAGGPTGEQYF. DNA for the CDR3: TGTGCCAGCAGCTCCACGGGACTAGCGGGAGGGCCGACGGGCGAGCAGTACTTC.

The chain employs TRBV5-4 and TRBJ2-7; 7 bases map to TRBD1. CDR3 length: 15 amino acids. CDR1 and CDR2 (germline): SGHNT, YYREEE (reference sequence). Trimming took 4 bases from V and 2 from J; bases not matched to a gene: 9. The CDR3, as DNA: TGTGCCAGCAGCCACCTCGAGGACAGGACCTACGAGCAGTACTTC. Protein product: CASSHLEDRTYEQYF.

The chain links TRBV11-1 to TRBJ2-5, with a tentative D call TRBD1 (5 bases). This CDR3 is 16 amino acids long. V was shortened by 2 bases and J by 2 bases, with 15 bases between the two germline ends. Per germline, CDR1 SGHAT and CDR2 FQDESV (reference sequence). The CDR3 region is CASSLRGAVRQETQYF. The CDR3 DNA reads TGTGCCAGCAGCTTACGTGGGGCGGTAAGGCAAGAGACCCAGTACTTC.

The genes are TRBV15 and TRBJ2-3, with 10 bases lining up with TRBD2. Germline V CDR1 and CDR2: LNHNV, YYDKDF (reference sequence). V gave up 2 bases and J gave up 1 base; unmatched junction bases: 9. The CDR3 length is 18 residues. In DNA form, the CDR3 reads TGTGCCACCAGCAGACCATATCTAGCGGGAGTTGGCACAGATACGCAGTATTTT. Protein product: CATSRPYLAGVGTDTQYF.

The chain has TRBV2 and TRBJ2-7, with TRBD2 as a possible D gene (5 bases). Per germline, CDR1 SNHLY and CDR2 FYNNEI. The CDR3 runs to 13 residues. The ends were cut back, 4 bases at V and 0 bases at J, with 7 bases in the middle. CDR3 amino acids: CASSVGSSYEQYF. The CDR3 DNA is TGTGCCAGCAGTGTGGGGAGCTCCTACGAGCAGTACTTC.

V is TRBV28 and J is TRBJ2-7, with a tentative D call TRBD1 (5 bases). CDR3 length equals 13 residues. In germline, CDR1 is MDHEN, CDR2 SYDVKM. V was shortened by 5 bases and J by 5 bases, with 13 bases between the two germline ends. CDR3: CASSITRANEQYF. CDR3 nucleotides: TGTGCCAGCAGTATAACCAGGGCGAACGAGCAGTACTTC.

J is TRBJ2-1 and V is TRBV27, with 7 bases aligning to TRBD2. The V segment lost 11 bases and the J segment 6 bases; nucleotides outside the gene matches: 19. Germline assignment: CDR1 MNHEY and CDR2 SMNVEV (reference sequence). The CDR3 length is 16 residues. The CDR3 here is CAAALGEGLGANEQFF. The DNA for the CDR3 is TGTGCCGCGGCCCTTGGGGAGGGCCTAGGAGCCAATGAGCAGTTCTTC.

The chain joins TRBV27 to TRBJ2-1; TRBD1 might be the D (6 bases). Germline CDR1 reads MNHEY; CDR2 reads SMNVEV (reference sequence). V was trimmed by 5 bases and J by 2 bases, leaving 19 bases between them. CDR3 length: 17 amino acids. The CDR3 DNA reads as TGTGCCAGCAGTCCGCAGGGGTGTAAAGGGGCCTACAATGAGCAGTTCTTC. It specifies CASSPQGCKGAYNEQFF.

The J gene is TRBJ1-5, the V gene TRBV6-6, with D unclear. CDR1 and CDR2 (germline): MNHNY, SVGAGI (reference sequence). CDR3 size: 15 residues. V gave up 6 bases and J gave up 0 bases, with 12 bases separating them. The CDR3 region is CASSRPTYSNQPQHF. CDR3 bases: TGTGCCAGCAGCCGCCCCACATATAGCAATCAGCCCCAGCATTTT.